Shown below are 27 T cell receptor beta chains from a single sample sequenced in a study of blood T cell repertoires in COVID-19. TCRdb keeps only in-frame clones here, not all; method: immunoSEQ multiplex PCR. The sample carries hundreds of thousands of clones, 91% recorded once. Specimen: peripheral blood. The receptors here all came from a woman between 18 and 30 years old who had recovered from COVID-19.

The chain couples TRBV5-6 to TRBJ2-3; tentative D call: TRBD1 (7 bases). The CDR3 covers 18 residues. The germline CDR1 and CDR2 sequences are SGHDT and YYEEEE. Trimming cost V 1 base and J 8 bases, with 26 bases left between them. The DNA of the CDR3 is TGTGCCAGCAGCTTGTTATCGTCAGGGGGGTCGACTAGGGGTACGCAGTATTTT. Encoded protein: CASSLLSSGGSTRGTQYF.

V and J are TRBV19 and TRBJ2-1; TRBD2 matches 10 bases. Trimming at V came to 3 bases and at J to 0 bases, leaving 5 bases not matched to a gene. The germline gives CDR1 LNHDA, CDR2 SQIVND (reference sequence). The CDR3 is made up of 17 amino acids. The CDR3 is CASSITSGASSYNEQFF. The CDR3 DNA is TGTGCCAGTAGTATTACTAGCGGGGCCAGCTCCTACAATGAGCAGTTCTTC.

V usage is TRBV3-1 (or the pseudogene TRBV3-2) and J usage is TRBJ2-5; 14 bases line up with TRBD2. Trimming removed 7 bases from V and 4 bases from J; junction bases left unmatched: 8. This CDR3 region has 16 residues. Germline CDR1 is LGHDT and CDR2 is YNNKEL (reference sequence). The CDR3 loop is CASTREGLAGGETQYF. DNA for the CDR3: TGTGCCAGCACTAGGGAAGGACTAGCGGGAGGAGAGACCCAGTACTTC.

The gene calls are TRBV10-1 and TRBJ2-1; 8 nucleotides align to TRBD2. Trimming at V came to 0 bases and at J to 13 bases, leaving 5 bases not matched to a gene. The CDR3 consists of 13 residues. CDR1 is WNHNN and CDR2 is SYGVQD in the germline V gene (reference sequence). DNA for the CDR3: TGCGCCAGCAGTGAGTCCAGCGGGAGAGGTCAGTTCTTC. Protein sequence: CASSESSGRGQFF.

V and J are TRBV10-1 and TRBJ2-2; tentatively, D is TRBD2 (6 bases). Germline V gene lookup returns CDR1 WNHNN and CDR2 SYGVQD (reference sequence). Trimming took 5 bases from V and 8 from J, leaving 6 bases between them. The CDR3 length is 11 residues. The CDR3: CASSSGGELFF. The CDR3 DNA follows: TGCGCCAGCAGTAGCGGGGGGGAGCTGTTTTTT.

The V gene is TRBV5-1, the J gene TRBJ1-1; D perhaps matches TRBD1 (5 bases). The CDR3 covers 15 residues. Trimming pared 6 bases from V and 4 bases from J, leaving 19 bases between. CDR1 is SGHRS, CDR2 YFSETQ, per germline. The CDR3 reads CASTPKVGGFTEAFF. The CDR3 nucleotides are TGCGCCAGCACCCCCAAGGTTGGGGGGTTCACTGAAGCTTTCTTT.

The chain employs TRBV29-1 and TRBJ2-5; 7 bases are shared with TRBD2. The CDR3 sequence is 13 residues long. The germline CDR1 and CDR2 sequences are SQVTM and ANQGSEA. The V segment lost 3 bases and the J segment 4 bases; nucleotides outside the gene matches: 5. CDR3 sequence: CSVESGRGETQYF. In nucleotides, the CDR3 is TGCAGCGTTGAGTCAGGGAGGGGAGAGACCCAGTACTTC.

J is TRBJ2-1 and V is TRBV7-2; 9 bases match TRBD2. The CDR3 has 17 amino acids. CDR1 is SGHTA, CDR2 FQGNSA, per germline. Germline trimming cut 1 base from V and 0 bases from J; bases unmatched to any gene: 4. CDR3 DNA: TGTGCCAGCAGCTTAGTCCCGACTAGCGGCTCCTACAATGAGCAGTTCTTC. Residues: CASSLVPTSGSYNEQFF.

The V gene is TRBV2, the J gene TRBJ2-2; tentatively, D is TRBD2 (5 bases). CDR1 is SNHLY, CDR2 FYNNEI, per germline. There are 15 residues in the CDR3. V lost 8 bases and J 4 bases, leaving 17 bases between the germline ends. The CDR3 loop reads CASRKRETPTGELFF. The CDR3 nucleotides read TGTGCCAGCCGCAAGAGGGAAACCCCCACCGGGGAGCTGTTTTTT.

The chain couples TRBV5-6 to TRBJ1-2; 9 positions match TRBD1. This CDR3 has 17 residues. Looked up from germline, CDR1 is SGHDT and CDR2 is YYEEEE. Trimming cost V 4 bases and J 4 bases; bases outside gene matches: 14. The CDR3 loop is CASSTFPDRGWGYGYTF. The CDR3, as DNA: TGTGCCAGCAGCACGTTCCCGGACAGGGGCTGGGGCTATGGCTACACCTTC.

V usage is TRBV27 and J usage is TRBJ2-2; the match to TRBD2 covers 8 bases. The germline V gene encodes CDR1 MNHEY and CDR2 SMNVEV (reference sequence). After removal of 4 bases from V and 4 bases from J, the junction contained 14 bases not matched to a gene. This CDR3 region has 18 residues. Here the CDR3 reads CASSSPGLVALGTGELFF. As DNA, the CDR3 is TGTGCCAGCAGTTCACCGGGACTAGTCGCACTGGGCACCGGGGAGCTGTTTTTT.

The table lists this clone with a count of one. The V gene is TRBV7-9, the J gene TRBJ2-2, with D possibly matching TRBD2 (6 bases). CDR1 SEHNR and CDR2 FQNEAQ come from the germline V gene (reference sequence). The length of the CDR3 is 14 residues. Trimming removed 4 bases from V and 2 bases from J, with 8 bases in between. The DNA for the CDR3 is TGTGCCAGCAGCTCGGGACTTAACACCGGGGAGCTGTTTTTT. Translation: CASSSGLNTGELFF. Full variable domain (missing parts from reference TRBV7-9 and TRBJ2-2): DTGVSQNPRHKITKRGQNVTFRCDPISEHNRLYWYRQTLGQGPEFLTYFQNEAQLEKSRLLSDRFSAERPKGSFSTLEIQRTEQGDSAMYLCASSSGLNTGELFFGEGSRLTVL.

The chain joins TRBV6-5 to TRBJ2-2; TRBD2 is a possible D gene (6 bases). Trimming pared 3 bases from V and 2 bases from J, leaving 7 bases between. The V gene's germline CDR1 is MNHEY and CDR2 SVGAGI. The CDR3 extends over 14 amino acids. The CDR3 DNA is TGTGCCAGCAGTTATAGCGGAAACACCGGGGAGCTGTTTTTT. Translated: CASSYSGNTGELFF.

The chain joins TRBV11-2 to TRBJ2-5, with 7 bases fitting TRBD1. Germline CDR1 and CDR2: SGHAT and FQNNGV. V lost 5 bases and J lost 4; bases outside the gene matches: 4. The CDR3 has 13 residues. The CDR3 nucleotides read TGTGCCAGCAGCCTGGACAGGAGAGAGACCCAGTACTTC. It specifies CASSLDRRETQYF.

The chain employs TRBV7-9 and TRBJ2-2; D may be TRBD1 (6 bases). Trimming cost V 1 base and J 7 bases, with 13 bases left between them. The CDR3 runs 15 residues. CDR1 and CDR2 (germline): SEHNR, FQNEAQ (reference sequence). The CDR3 loop reads CASSLGVQGIGELFF. CDR3 in DNA: TGTGCCAGCAGCTTAGGGGTACAGGGAATCGGGGAGCTGTTTTTT.

The chain uses TRBV12-5 and TRBJ2-2, with 7 nucleotides matching TRBD1. Trimming removed 5 bases from V and 1 base from J; junction bases left unmatched: 7. The CDR3 is 16 residues long. Germline values: CDR1 LGHNT, CDR2 FRNRAP. CDR3 protein: CASGPQGRVNTGELFF. CDR3 coding DNA: TGTGCTAGTGGTCCACAGGGGCGAGTGAACACCGGGGAGCTGTTTTTT.

The V gene is TRBV11-2, the J gene TRBJ1-1, with D perhaps matching TRBD1 (6 bases). This CDR3 has 14 amino acids. V was pared by 6 bases and J by 5 bases, with 16 bases between. Germline CDR1 SGHAT, CDR2 FQNNGV. CDR3 amino acids: CASSSSGGGTEAFF. The CDR3 DNA reads TGTGCCAGCAGTTCGAGCGGGGGCGGGACTGAAGCTTTCTTT.

The chain combines TRBV2 with TRBJ2-1; 7 bases are a match to TRBD2. Trimming at V came to 5 bases and at J to 3 bases, leaving 7 bases not matched to a gene. The CDR3 totals 15 residues. Germline-derived CDR1 and CDR2 are SNHLY and FYNNEI. CDR3 DNA sequence: TGTGCCAGCAGTCAAGAACTAGCGAACTACAATGAGCAGTTCTTC. Encoded protein: CASSQELANYNEQFF.

The CDR3 bases are TGTGCCAGCAGCCGGTTACAGGGGTCGGGGACTGAAGCTTTCTTT. Encoded protein: CASSRLQGSGTEAFF. The chain uses TRBV3-1 (or the pseudogene TRBV3-2) and TRBJ1-1; 7 bases map to TRBD1. This CDR3 has 15 residues. Germline CDR1 reads LGHDT; CDR2 reads YNNKEL (reference sequence). Trimming at V came to 4 bases and at J to 5 bases, leaving 10 bases not matched to a gene.

This clone was recorded many times. The chain links TRBV18 to TRBJ2-1; 9 bases line up with TRBD1. Looked up from germline, CDR1 is KGHSH and CDR2 is LQKENI. V lost 4 bases, J lost 2 bases, and 3 bases stayed unmatched. The CDR3 sequence is 15 residues long. This chain's CDR3 is CASSHRDRAYNEQFF. CDR3 sequence (DNA): TGTGCCAGCTCACACCGGGACAGGGCCTACAATGAGCAGTTCTTC.

J is TRBJ1-4 and V is TRBV5-1, with a tentative D call TRBD1 (6 bases). The CDR3 has 13 residues. Between the trimmed V and J ends, which lost 9 bases and 3 bases, there was a span of 12 bases. From germline, CDR1 is SGHRS and CDR2 YFSETQ. CDR3 loop: CATRQAPNEKLFF. The CDR3 nucleotides are TGCGCCACCCGACAGGCCCCTAATGAAAAACTGTTTTTT. The variable domain in full, completed from reference TRBV5-1 and TRBJ1-4, reads KAGVTQTPRYLIKTRGQQVTLSCSPISGHRSVSWYQQTPGQGLQFLFEYFSETQRNKGNFPGRFSGRQFSNSRSEMNVSTLELGDSALYLCATRQAPNEKLFFGSGTQLSVL.

The V gene is TRBV18, the J gene TRBJ2-3; 7 bases are a match to TRBD1. The CDR3 totals 13 residues. CDR1 and CDR2 (germline): KGHSH, LQKENI. V lost 3 bases, J lost 5 bases, and 2 bases stayed unmatched. For the CDR3, the DNA is TGTGCCAGCTCACCTGACAGGGTAGATACGCAGTATTTT. It encodes CASSPDRVDTQYF.

The CDR3 DNA reads as TGTGCCAGCTTCGGACAGGGGGTCCACGAGCAGTACGTC. Translating gives CASFGQGVHEQYV. V is TRBV27 and J is TRBJ2-7; 10 bases fit TRBD1. CDR3 length equals 13 residues. Germline assignment: CDR1 MNHEY and CDR2 SMNVEV (reference sequence). V lost 8 bases to trimming and J lost 5 bases; unmatched junction nucleotides: 6.

The rearrangement uses TRBV21-1 and TRBJ2-7; the table names TRBD1, a call not compared with the DNA. TRBV21-1 is deemed a pseudogene. CDR3 length: 15 amino acids. The chain's CDR3 is CASSNRDRIYYEQYV. CDR3 sequence (DNA): TGTGCCAGCAGCAACCGGGACAGAATCTACTACGAGCAGTACGTC.

The chain uses TRBV6-2 or TRBV6-3 and TRBJ2-2; 8 nucleotides align to TRBD2. Germline V CDR1 and CDR2: MNHEY, SVGEGT. The CDR3 covers 18 residues. V shed 5 bases and J 4 bases; nucleotides not matched to a gene: 15. The CDR3 reads CASSTPSMRSGVTGELFF. The CDR3 DNA reads TGTGCCAGCAGTACCCCCTCGATGCGTAGCGGGGTCACCGGGGAGCTGTTTTTT.

The rearrangement links TRBV5-1 to TRBJ2-3, with 9 bases aligning to TRBD1. The CDR3 has 14 residues. Germline loops: CDR1 SGHRS, CDR2 YFSETQ. V shed 4 bases and J 7 bases; nucleotides not matched to a gene: 7. The CDR3, as DNA: TGCGCCAGCAGCCTGGGACAGGGCGGGAATACGCAGTATTTT. It is translated as CASSLGQGGNTQYF.

The V call is TRBV9, the J call TRBJ1-6, with 8 bases identical to TRBD1. V was clipped by 5 bases and J by 12 bases; unmatched bases: 25. The CDR3 runs 19 residues. CDR1 SGDLS and CDR2 YYNGEE come from the germline V gene. CDR3 residues: CASRSDFKIGTGEYLPLHF. The CDR3 DNA reads TGTGCCAGCAGGTCAGACTTCAAGATCGGGACAGGTGAATATTTACCCCTCCACTTT.